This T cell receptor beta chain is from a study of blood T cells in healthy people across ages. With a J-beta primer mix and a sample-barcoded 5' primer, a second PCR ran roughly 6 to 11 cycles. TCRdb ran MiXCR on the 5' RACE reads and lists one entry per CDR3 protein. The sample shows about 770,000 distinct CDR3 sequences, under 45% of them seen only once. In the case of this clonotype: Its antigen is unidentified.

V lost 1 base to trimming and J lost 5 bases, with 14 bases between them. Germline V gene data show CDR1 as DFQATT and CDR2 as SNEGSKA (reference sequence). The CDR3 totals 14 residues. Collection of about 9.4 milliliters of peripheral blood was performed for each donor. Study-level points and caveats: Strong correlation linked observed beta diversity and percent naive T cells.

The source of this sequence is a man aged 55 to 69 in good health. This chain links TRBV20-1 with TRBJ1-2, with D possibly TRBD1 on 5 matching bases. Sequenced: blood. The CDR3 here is CSARAPGRGYGYTF. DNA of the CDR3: TGCAGTGCTAGAGCCCCGGGACGAGGGTATGGCTACACCTTC.